This T cell receptor beta chain was observed in a study of regulatory T cells in long-lasting Graves disease. For this clonotype: Antigen: not known.

General study findings and limits: Study of thyroid tissue was not done, with only peripheral blood studied. When disease was persistent, TRBV28, TRBJ1-2 and TRBJ2-5 were the favored segments.

For TCR beta, libraries came from iRepertoire HTBI primers and Arm-PCR of CDR3 regions. TCRdb re-called the multiplex PCR reads through MiXCR, storing one row per CDR3 protein. Of about 530,000 distinct CDR3 sequences listed, about 15% were seen once; the top ten hold 20% to 25%. The germline gives CDR1 DFQATT, CDR2 SNEGSKA (reference sequence). The CDR3 is made up of 17 amino acids. The V segment lost 2 bases and the J segment 7 bases; nucleotides outside the gene matches: 15. Time point given: newly diagnosed GD, antithyroid drugs for less than 3 months. From RNA extracted from PBMCs, the TCR library was made. Staff took about 9.8 milliliters of peripheral blood and put it into EDTA tubes. The sample was also linked to a second study, of T cells in Graves' hyperthyroidism and ophthalmopathy. That report adds: Most clonotypes that expanded in the thyroid above 0.001 also showed up in blood.

The receptor comes from a middle-aged woman with Graves disease. The specimen comprised peripheral blood mononuclear cells (PBMCs), sampled at new diagnosis, from a patient treated with antithyroid drugs. This chain links TRBV20-1 with TRBJ2-1; 9 bases are a match to TRBD2. CDR3 in amino acids: CSARLLATSGDLNEQFF. The CDR3 DNA reads TGCAGTGCTAGACTGTTAGCGACTAGCGGCGATCTAAATGAGCAGTTCTTC.